This T cell receptor (beta chain) was found in a study of OX40 agonist ivuxolimab in advanced cancers. CDR1 is SGHNT and CDR2 is YYREEE in the germline V gene (reference sequence). Germline trimming cut 3 bases from V and 12 bases from J; bases unmatched to any gene: 10. The CDR3 sequence is 13 residues long. This table comes from immunoSEQ multiplex PCR, and its TCRdb copy is limited to in-frame clones, with some not included. Of 55,000 to 65,000 clones in the sample, about 90% were seen once. This rearrangement joins TRBV5-4 to TRBJ1-1; TRBD1 matches 8 bases. Sequenced here: CD4+ or CD8+ T cells sorted from blood, sampled in a trial of the OX40 agonist ivuxolimab. The sequence came from an adult with an advanced solid tumor such as melanoma, head and neck, liver or kidney cancer. CDR3 sequence reads: CASSSGQGRGTFF. The CDR3 DNA follows: TGTGCCAGCAGCTCCGGACAGGGTCGCGGGACTTTCTTT. Supplemented by reference TRBV5-4 and TRBJ1-1, the full variable domain reads ETGVTQSPTHLIKTRGQQVTLRCSSQSGHNTVSWYQQALGQGPQFIFQYYREEENGRGNFPPRFSGLQFPNYSSELNVNALELDDSALYLCASSSGQGRGTFFGQGTRLTVV.